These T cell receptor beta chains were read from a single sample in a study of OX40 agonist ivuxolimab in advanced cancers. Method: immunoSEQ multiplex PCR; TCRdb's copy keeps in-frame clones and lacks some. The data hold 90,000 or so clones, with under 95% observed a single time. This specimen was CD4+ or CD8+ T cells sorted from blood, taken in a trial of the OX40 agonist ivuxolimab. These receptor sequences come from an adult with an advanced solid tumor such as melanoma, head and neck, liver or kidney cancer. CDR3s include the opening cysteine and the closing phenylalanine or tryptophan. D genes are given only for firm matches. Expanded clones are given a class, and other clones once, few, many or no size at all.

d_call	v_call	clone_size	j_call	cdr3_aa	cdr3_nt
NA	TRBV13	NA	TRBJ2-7	CASSLEGAVYEQYF	TGTGCCAGCAGCTTGGAGGGGGCGGTTTACGAGCAGTACTTC
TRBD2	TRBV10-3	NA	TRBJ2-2	CAISETSGRDTGELFF	TGTGCCATCAGTGAAACTAGCGGGAGGGACACCGGGGAGCTGTTTTTT
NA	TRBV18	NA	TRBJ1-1	CASSPGTEAFF	TGTGCCAGCTCACCCGGGACGGAAGCTTTCTTT
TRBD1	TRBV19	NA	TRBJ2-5	CASSRQGARETQYF	TGTGCCAGTAGTCGACAGGGGGCGCGGGAGACCCAGTACTTC
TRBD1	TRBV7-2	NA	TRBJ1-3	CASSPETGSGNTIYF	TGTGCCAGCAGCCCAGAGACAGGGTCCGGAAACACCATATATTTT
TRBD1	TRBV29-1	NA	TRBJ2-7	CSVDGQGTEQYF	TGCAGCGTTGACGGACAGGGTACCGAGCAGTACTTC
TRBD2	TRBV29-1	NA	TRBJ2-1	CSVGGLAGRGKQFF	TGCAGCGTTGGAGGACTAGCGGGAAGGGGTAAGCAGTTCTTC
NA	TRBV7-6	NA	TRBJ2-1	CASSLVPQGEGSYNEQFF	TGTGCCAGCAGCTTAGTTCCCCAGGGGGAGGGTTCCTACAATGAGCAGTTCTTC
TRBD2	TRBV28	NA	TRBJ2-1	CASSLFAGGGNEQFF	TGTGCCAGCAGTTTATTTGCGGGAGGGGGCAATGAGCAGTTCTTC
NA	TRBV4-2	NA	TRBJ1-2	CASSQIFDSANYGYTF	TGTGCCAGCAGCCAAATTTTTGACAGCGCAAACTATGGCTACACCTTC
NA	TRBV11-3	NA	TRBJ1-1	CASSSGWRGTEAFF	TGTGCCAGCAGCTCAGGGTGGAGGGGGACTGAAGCTTTCTTT
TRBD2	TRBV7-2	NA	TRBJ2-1	CASSWTSATSSYNEQFF	TGTGCCAGCAGCTGGACTAGCGCCACCTCCTCCTACAATGAGCAGTTCTTC
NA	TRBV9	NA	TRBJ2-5	CASSVGGARYQETQYF	TGTGCCAGCAGCGTTGGGGGGGCCCGGTACCAAGAGACCCAGTACTTC
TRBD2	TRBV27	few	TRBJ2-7	CASSFSLAGEGGLSYEQYF	TGTGCCAGCAGTTTTTCATTAGCGGGAGAGGGGGGACTCTCCTACGAGCAGTACTTC
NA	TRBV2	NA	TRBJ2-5	CASGFWGETQYF	TGTGCCAGCGGGTTTTGGGGGGAGACCCAGTACTTC
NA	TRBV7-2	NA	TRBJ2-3	CASSFAPSTDTQYF	TGTGCCAGCAGCTTCGCCCCCAGCACAGATACGCAGTATTTT
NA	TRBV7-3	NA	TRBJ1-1	CASSLGQANTEAFF	TGTGCCAGCAGCTTAGGGCAGGCGAACACTGAAGCTTTCTTT
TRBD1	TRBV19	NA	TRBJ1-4	CASSILSRGNEKLFF	TGTGCCAGTAGTATTTTGTCCAGGGGGAATGAAAAACTGTTTTTT
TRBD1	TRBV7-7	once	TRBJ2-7	CASSRDRGDEQYF	TGTGCTAGCAGCCGGGACAGGGGAGACGAGCAGTACTTC
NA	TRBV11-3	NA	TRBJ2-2	CASSLNGAGELFF	TGTGCCAGCAGCTTAAATGGGGCCGGGGAGCTGTTTTTT
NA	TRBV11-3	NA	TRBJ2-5	CASSDRDTQYF	TGTGCCAGCAGCGACCGGGACACCCAGTACTTC
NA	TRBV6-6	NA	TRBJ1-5	CASSYSGSNQPQHF	TGTGCCAGCAGTTACTCGGGTAGCAATCAGCCCCAGCATTTT
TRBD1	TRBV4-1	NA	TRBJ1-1	CASSRGQGMNTEAFF	TGCGCCAGCAGCCGGGGACAGGGGATGAACACTGAAGCTTTCTTT
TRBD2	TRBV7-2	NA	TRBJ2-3	CASSLVRGRDTQYF	TGTGCCAGCAGCTTAGTCCGCGGGAGAGATACGCAGTATTTT
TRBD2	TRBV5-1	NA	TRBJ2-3	CASSPRLAGADTQYF	TGCGCCAGCAGCCCCCGACTAGCGGGGGCAGATACGCAGTATTTT
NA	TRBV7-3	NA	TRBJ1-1	CASSLDLGMNTEAFF	TGTGCCAGCAGCTTAGACCTTGGTATGAACACTGAAGCTTTCTTT
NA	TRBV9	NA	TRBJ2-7	CASSEDGLGNTPYF	TGTGCCAGCAGCGAAGACGGATTGGGGAATACTCCTTACTTC
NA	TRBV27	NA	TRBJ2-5	CASSLSGETQYF	TGTGCCAGCAGTTTATCGGGTGAGACCCAGTACTTC
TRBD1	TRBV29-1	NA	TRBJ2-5	CSAVEGAQETQYF	TGCAGCGCAGTTGAGGGGGCTCAAGAGACCCAGTACTTC
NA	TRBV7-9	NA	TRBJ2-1	CASSLETFPFSNEQFF	TGTGCCAGCAGCTTAGAGACCTTTCCCTTCTCTAATGAGCAGTTCTTC
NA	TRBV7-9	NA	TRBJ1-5	CASSSTFSGEGNQPQHF	TGTGCCAGCAGCTCGACCTTCAGCGGAGAGGGCAATCAGCCCCAGCATTTT
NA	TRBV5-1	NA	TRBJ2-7	CASSSQPTFRDTFEEQYF	TGCGCCAGCAGCTCCCAACCCACCTTCCGGGACACATTCGAAGAGCAGTACTTC
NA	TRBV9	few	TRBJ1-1	CASSQTRNTEAFF	TGTGCCAGCAGTCAAACTAGGAACACTGAAGCTTTCTTT
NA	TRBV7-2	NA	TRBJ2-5	CASSPQTETQYF	TGTGCCAGCAGTCCGCAGACGGAGACCCAGTACTTC
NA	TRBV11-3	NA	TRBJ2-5	CASSSPPISETQYF	TGTGCCAGCAGCTCCCCCCCTATCTCAGAGACCCAGTACTTC
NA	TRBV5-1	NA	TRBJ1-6	CASSLRPGEDSPLHF	TGCGCCAGCAGCTTGCGGCCAGGGGAGGATTCACCCCTCCACTTT
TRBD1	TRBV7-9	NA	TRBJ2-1	CASSKDRGINEQFF	TGTGCCAGCAGCAAGGACAGGGGCATCAATGAGCAGTTCTTC
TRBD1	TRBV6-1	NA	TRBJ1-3	CASTLGTASGNTIYF	TGTGCCAGCACTCTTGGGACAGCCTCTGGAAACACCATATATTTT
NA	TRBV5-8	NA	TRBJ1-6	CASSLWTGGNSPLHF	TGTGCCAGCAGCTTATGGACGGGGGGCAATTCACCCCTCCACTTT
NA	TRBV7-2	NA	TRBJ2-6	CASSLGVGANVLTF	TGTGCCAGCAGCTTAGGGGTTGGGGCCAACGTCCTGACTTTC
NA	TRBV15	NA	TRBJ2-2	CATSSRVGPGGELFF	TGTGCCACCAGCAGCCGTGTTGGGCCGGGCGGGGAGCTGTTTTTT
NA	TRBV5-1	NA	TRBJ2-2	CASSIRDFSTGELFF	TGCGCCAGCAGCATCCGGGACTTTAGCACCGGGGAGCTGTTTTTT
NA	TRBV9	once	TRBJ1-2	CASSVGRGNYGYTF	TGTGCCAGCAGCGTAGGTCGGGGGAACTATGGCTACACCTTC
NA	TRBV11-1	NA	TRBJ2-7	CASSLAGGAGSYEQYF	TGTGCCAGCAGCTTAGCGGGGGGGGCCGGCTCCTACGAGCAGTACTTC
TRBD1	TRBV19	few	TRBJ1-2	CASSVDREKGLGYTF	TGTGCCAGTAGTGTGGACAGGGAGAAGGGCCTCGGCTACACCTTC
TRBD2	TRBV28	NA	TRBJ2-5	CASSLDGGRALETQYF	TGTGCCAGCAGTTTAGATGGCGGGAGGGCCCTGGAGACCCAGTACTTC
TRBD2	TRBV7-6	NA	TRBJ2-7	CASSPGTSGYEQYF	TGTGCCAGCAGCCCCGGGACTAGCGGCTACGAGCAGTACTTC
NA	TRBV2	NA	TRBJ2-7	CASSRQRAYEQYF	TGTGCCAGCAGCCGACAGAGGGCCTACGAGCAGTACTTC
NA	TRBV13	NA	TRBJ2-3	CASSLGRAGRGTDTQYF	TGTGCCAGCAGCTTAGGTCGGGCGGGACGAGGGACAGATACGCAGTATTTT
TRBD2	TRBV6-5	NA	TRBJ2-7	CASGPPTSGRGEQYF	TGTGCCAGCGGGCCCCCCACTAGCGGGAGGGGTGAGCAGTACTTC
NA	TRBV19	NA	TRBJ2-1	CASSTGHRDPYNEQFF	TGTGCCAGTAGTACCGGGCACAGGGACCCCTACAATGAGCAGTTCTTC